The 7 T cell receptor beta chains listed next were all sequenced from one sample in a study of identical twins. TCRdb reanalysed the 5' RACE reads using MiXCR and keeps one entry per CDR3 protein. The sample lists approximately 210,000 distinct CDR3 sequences; 5% to 7% were seen once. The sample was also reused in another study, on T cells expressing NK-cell markers.

Sequencing was performed on CD8+ T cells sorted from blood. The origin of the receptors is a woman under 30 in good health.

This clonotype was found many times. The chain couples TRBV12-3 or TRBV12-4 to TRBJ1-3; D is undetermined. Trimming removed 6 bases from V and 4 bases from J, with 7 bases in between. The CDR3 runs 12 residues. This CDR3 is CASSEGGNTIYF. The DNA for the CDR3 is TGTGCCAGCAGCGAAGGAGGAAACACCATATATTTT.

Comment on this clonotype: A much larger clone is a single base away; this may be a read error. The rearrangement links TRBV9 to TRBJ2-1; maybe TRBD2 (5 bases). The ends were cut back, 3 bases at V and 3 bases at J, with 7 bases in the middle. The germline gives CDR1 SGDLS, CDR2 YYNGEE. The CDR3 covers 13 residues. The CDR3 DNA follows: TGTGCCAGCAGCGCCCGGGACTACAATGAGCAGTTCTTC. Its protein is CASSARDYNEQFF.

This clonotype was seen repeatedly, ten times or more. The chain uses TRBV12-5 and TRBJ2-5, with a possible D match to TRBD2 (6 bases). Deletions cut 8 bases from V and 5 bases from J, with 9 bases between. The CDR3 runs 11 residues. Germline CDR1 reads LGHNT; CDR2 reads FRNRAP. CDR3 sequence (DNA): TGTGCTAGTTCAGGGAGGGAGACCCAGTACTTC. It is translated as CASSGRETQYF.

The CDR3: CASSERTGGGTGELFF. CDR3 nucleotides: TGTGCCAGCAGCGAGAGGACAGGGGGCGGCACCGGGGAGCTGTTTTTT. This rearrangement joins TRBV7-6 to TRBJ2-2; TRBD1 matches at 11 bases. Germline CDR1 and CDR2: SGHVS and FNYEAQ. V dropped 5 bases and J dropped 4; count of bases not matched to a gene: 6. There are 16 residues in the CDR3. Full variable domain (remainder filled in from reference TRBV7-6 and TRBJ2-2): GAGVSQSPRYKVTKRGQDVALRCDPISGHVSLYWYRQALGQGPEFLTYFNYEAQQDKSGLPNDRFSAERPEGSISTLTIQRTEQRDSAMYRCASSERTGGGTGELFFGEGSRLTVL.

This clonotype was observed a few times. J is TRBJ2-1 and V is TRBV29-1; no firm D call. The germline CDR1 and CDR2 sequences are SQVTM and ANQGSEA. This CDR3 contains 15 residues. V gave up 3 bases and J gave up 2 bases, with 14 bases separating them. This CDR3 is CSVDGSAQPYNEQFF. As DNA, the CDR3 is TGCAGCGTTGACGGATCGGCACAACCCTACAATGAGCAGTTCTTC.

This clonotype was observed at least ten times. This rearrangement joins TRBV7-3 to TRBJ2-3; D possibly corresponds to TRBD2 (6 bases). This CDR3 has 13 residues. The ends were cut back, 1 base at V and 10 bases at J, with 12 bases in the middle. CDR1 SGHTA and CDR2 FQGTGA come from the germline V gene. CDR3 nucleotides: TGTGCCAGCAGCTTAAACGGCGGGGAGGCGCAGTATTTT. Amino acid sequence: CASSLNGGEAQYF.

This clonotype was detected ten times or more. The rearrangement uses TRBV27 and TRBJ2-7; D unresolved. Germline CDR1 MNHEY, CDR2 SMNVEV (reference sequence). The V end was cut by 6 bases, the J end by 2 bases, with 14 bases between. This CDR3 is built from 14 residues. CDR3: CASRAPGPTYEQYF. The DNA of the CDR3 is TGTGCCAGCAGGGCCCCCGGCCCTACCTACGAGCAGTACTTC.